This entry lists 13 T cell receptor beta chains sequenced from one sample in a study of blood T cells in healthy people across ages. Together with a sample-barcoded 5' primer, a J-beta primer mix was included in a second PCR lasting about 6 to 11 cycles. MiXCR was run by TCRdb on the 5' RACE reads, yielding one entry per CDR3 protein. The sample lists roughly 1.5 million distinct CDR3 sequences, less than 45% seen once, with just over 4% in the top ten. The sample was blood. The receptors originated from a woman between 18 and 29 years old in good health.

A note on this clonotype: Sequence at one end of the junction differs from germline and may be a read error. This chain connects TRBV12-3 or TRBV12-4 to TRBJ2-7, with TRBD1 matching over 10 bases. The CDR3 length is 14 residues. The CDR3 sequence: CTSSDRGRGYEQYF. Written as DNA, the CDR3 is TGTACCAGCAGCGACAGGGGGCGAGGATACGAGCAGTACTTC.

This clonotype was counted only a few times. The rearrangement uses TRBV20-1 and TRBJ1-5; D is perhaps TRBD1 (6 bases). The V gene's germline CDR1 is DFQATT and CDR2 SNEGSKA (reference sequence). Trimming stripped 7 bases from V and 2 bases from J, with 9 bases between. The CDR3 consists of 12 residues. CDR3 residues: CSVHRGNQPQHF. Written as DNA, the CDR3 is TGCAGTGTTCACAGGGGCAATCAGCCCCAGCATTTT.

The chain has TRBV4-2 and TRBJ2-5; 8 nucleotides match TRBD2. The J segment lost 4 bases and the V segment lost 0 bases, leaving 13 bases of the junction unmatched. The CDR3 is made up of 18 amino acids. Germline CDR1 reads LGHNA; CDR2 reads YNFKEQ. CDR3 in amino acids: CASSQDYGGLGRLETQYF. The DNA for the CDR3 is TGTGCCAGCAGCCAAGATTATGGGGGACTAGGGCGATTAGAGACCCAGTACTTC.

J is TRBJ1-1 and V is TRBV7-9; 7 bases are a match to TRBD1. J lost 0 bases, V lost 5 bases, and 9 bases had no gene match. This CDR3 has 16 amino acids. Germline V lookup: CDR1 SEHNR, CDR2 FQNEAQ (reference sequence). CDR3 amino acids: CASSTTGTAVNTEAFF. The CDR3 nucleotides read TGTGCCAGCAGCACAACCGGGACAGCGGTGAACACTGAAGCTTTCTTT.

The genes are TRBV20-1 and TRBJ2-1; 10 positions agree with TRBD2. Germline assignment: CDR1 DFQATT and CDR2 SNEGSKA (reference sequence). This CDR3 contains 14 residues. The trim removed 6 bases at V and 5 bases at J, leaving 7 bases unmatched. The CDR3 here is CSAQASGSNNEQFF. The CDR3 DNA is TGCAGTGCACAGGCTAGCGGGAGTAACAATGAGCAGTTCTTC.

The chain carries TRBV30 and TRBJ2-1; D is possibly TRBD1 (5 bases). Trimming pared 8 bases from V and 6 bases from J, leaving 11 bases between. The CDR3 spans 11 residues. CDR1 GTSNPN and CDR2 SVGIG come from the germline V gene (reference sequence). The CDR3 loop is CAEDQGNEQFF. The DNA for the CDR3 is TGTGCCGAAGACCAGGGCAATGAGCAGTTCTTC.

This clonotype occurred a few times. The chain uses TRBV28 and TRBJ2-1; the match to TRBD2 covers 7 bases. Germline V gene sequence: CDR1 MDHEN, CDR2 SYDVKM. The CDR3 has 16 residues. The V gene end was trimmed by 4 bases and the J gene end by 3 bases; junction bases not matched to a gene: 9. The CDR3 DNA sequence: TGTGCCAGCAGTTCTAACCTAGCGGAGTACTACAATGAGCAGTTCTTC. This sequence encodes CASSSNLAEYYNEQFF.

The chain recombines TRBV6-1 with TRBJ1-5; possible D gene TRBD1, 6 bases. V gave up 9 bases and J gave up 3 bases, with 12 bases separating them. The CDR3 is made up of 13 amino acids. CDR1 is MNHNS and CDR2 is SASEGT in the germline V gene. The CDR3 nucleotides read TGTGCCAGTAGACAGGAGCTCAATCAGCCCCAGCATTTT. Its translation: CASRQELNQPQHF.

This clonotype was seen a handful of times. The chain carries TRBV29-1 and TRBJ1-2; TRBD1 matches 7 bases. Per germline, CDR1 SQVTM and CDR2 ANQGSEA. V was pared by 4 bases and J by 4 bases, with 3 bases of the junction left unmatched. The CDR3 is 12 residues long. CDR3 in DNA: TGCAGCGTTGGGGACAGAGTCTATGGCTACACCTTC. Translated: CSVGDRVYGYTF.

The CDR3 nucleotides are TGTGCCAGCAGTAACAGCGAATTCTCCTACGAGCAGTACTTC. Residues: CASSNSEFSYEQYF. This sequence joins TRBV27 and TRBJ2-7; the D is unclear. V was clipped by 5 bases and J by 0 bases, with 11 bases between them. The germline V gene has CDR1 MNHEY and CDR2 SMNVEV (reference sequence). The CDR3 is made up of 14 amino acids.

The rearrangement uses TRBV3-1 and TRBJ2-7; 12 nucleotides match TRBD2. Matching the DNA end better, TRBJ2-5 makes the J call doubtful. CDR1 and CDR2 (germline): LGHDT, YNNKEL (reference sequence). The CDR3 sequence is 19 residues long. The CDR3 DNA follows: TGTGCCAGCAGCCACACGCGTCTAGCGGGGGGGCCAAGTTGGGAGACCCAGTACTTC. Translated, it gives CASSHTRLAGGPSWETQYF.

The V and J genes are TRBV7-2 and TRBJ2-1; possibly TRBD2 for D (6 bases). The V end was cut by 1 base, the J end by 5 bases, with 18 bases between. Looked up from germline, CDR1 is SGHTA and CDR2 is FQGNSA. The CDR3 spans 17 residues. The CDR3 bases are TGTGCCAGCAGCTTAGAGTATGGCGGGGAGGCGGACAATGAGCAGTTCTTC. It specifies CASSLEYGGEADNEQFF.

The table lists this clonotype with a few counts. The rearrangement uses TRBV28 and TRBJ2-3, with 15 bases matching TRBD2. Germline V gene sequence: CDR1 MDHEN, CDR2 SYDVKM. Trimming at V came to 5 bases and at J to 5 bases, leaving 5 bases not matched to a gene. This CDR3 is built from 16 residues. The CDR3: CASSIAGLAGGDTQYF. The CDR3 nucleotides are TGTGCCAGCAGTATCGCGGGACTAGCGGGAGGAGATACGCAGTATTTT.